This T cell receptor beta chain was found in a study of OX40 agonist ivuxolimab in advanced cancers. TCRdb's table, derived via immunoSEQ multiplex PCR, lists solely in-frame clones and lacks some. This table has tens of thousands of clones, around 89% appearing once. Germline V gives CDR1 MDHEN, CDR2 SYDVKM. V lost 3 bases and J lost 2, with 10 bases in between. This CDR3 spans 14 amino acids. The source material was CD4+ or CD8+ T cells sorted from blood, sampled in a trial of the OX40 agonist ivuxolimab. This chain links TRBV28 with TRBJ2-5; no firm D call. The TCR comes from an adult with an advanced solid tumor such as melanoma, head and neck, liver or kidney cancer. CDR3 protein: CASSFAQIQETQYF. CDR3 DNA: TGTGCCAGCAGTTTTGCCCAGATTCAAGAGACCCAGTACTTC.